These 23 T cell receptor beta chains came from one sample sequenced in a study of neurological immune-mediated disorders. Each CDR3 protein gets one entry after TCRdb re-called the 5' RACE reads with MiXCR. Of roughly 50,000 distinct CDR3 sequences in the sample, roughly 23% were seen once. The sequenced sample was PBMCs. These receptors originate from a woman in her seventies in good health.

This clonotype was recorded many times. The rearrangement joins TRBV7-9 to TRBJ2-5; weak D call: TRBD1 (6 bases). The CDR3 covers 11 residues. The germline gives CDR1 SEHNR, CDR2 FQNEAQ (reference sequence). V shed 2 bases and J shed 9 bases, with 7 bases lying between them. CDR3 amino acids: CASSLTGPQYF. Here the CDR3 DNA reads TGTGCCAGCAGCTTAACAGGGCCCCAGTACTTC.

This clonotype was seen at least ten times. This chain links TRBV12-3 or TRBV12-4 with TRBJ2-7, with no clear D. V gave up 1 base and J gave up 1 base, with 8 bases separating them. The CDR3 is made up of 14 amino acids. CDR3 protein: CASSLVGQSYEQYF. The CDR3 coding sequence is TGTGCCAGCAGTTTAGTAGGGCAATCCTACGAGCAGTACTTC.

This clonotype was seen only a few times. The genes are TRBV11-3 and TRBJ2-3; D is undetermined. Trimming took 3 bases from V and 2 from J, leaving 9 bases between them. The V gene's germline CDR1 is SGHNT and CDR2 YENEEA. The CDR3 loop spans 14 amino acids. CDR3 region: CASSLMADTDTQYF. The CDR3 DNA sequence: TGTGCCAGCAGCTTGATGGCAGACACAGATACGCAGTATTTT.

The V and J genes are TRBV2 and TRBJ1-5; D gene unclear. Trimming left V 1 base short and J 2 bases short, with 6 bases between. The CDR3 is 14 amino acids. Per germline, CDR1 SNHLY and CDR2 FYNNEI. The chain's CDR3 is CASSEGEGNQPQHF. The CDR3 DNA is TGTGCCAGCAGTGAAGGGGAGGGCAATCAGCCCCAGCATTTT.

This chain joins TRBV18 and TRBJ2-7; TRBD1 aligns across 7 bases. This CDR3 has 13 amino acids. Germline assignment: CDR1 KGHSH and CDR2 LQKENI. Unmatched junction bases numbered 17, after V lost 8 bases and J lost 13 bases. In nucleotides, the CDR3 is TGTGCCAGCCGGACTTCACAGGGGCCCGAGCGATACTTC. It translates to CASRTSQGPERYF.

This clonotype was detected many times. The V call is TRBV5-1, the J call TRBJ2-7, with D possibly being TRBD1 (5 bases). This CDR3 has 12 residues. Per germline, CDR1 SGHRS and CDR2 YFSETQ. V was pared by 5 bases and J by 2 bases, with 8 bases between. For the CDR3, the DNA is TGCGCCAGCAGAGTAGGGGCCTACGAGCAGTACTTC. It codes for CASRVGAYEQYF.

The chain combines TRBV12-3 or TRBV12-4 with TRBJ2-1; D possibly uses TRBD1 or TRBD2 (5 bases each). The CDR3 is 14 amino acids. The V and J ends lost 1 base and 7 bases respectively, with 11 bases between them. CDR3 DNA sequence: TGTGCCAGCAGTTTAGGTGGGGGAAATAATGAGCAGTTCTTC. Residues: CASSLGGGNNEQFF.

The chain uses TRBV20-1 and TRBJ2-3; TRBD1 agrees at 7 bases. J lost 6 bases, V lost 0 bases, and 6 bases had no gene match. This CDR3 comprises 14 residues. Per germline, CDR1 DFQATT and CDR2 SNEGSKA (reference sequence). The CDR3 DNA follows: TGCAGTGCTAGAGATACAGGGGTTTCGGATACGCAGTATTTT. Amino acids: CSARDTGVSDTQYF.

This clonotype was observed at least ten times. This chain connects TRBV12-5 to TRBJ2-7; D is possibly TRBD2 (5 bases). This CDR3 has 13 amino acids. V was trimmed by 6 bases and J by 3 bases, leaving 12 bases between them. CDR1 and CDR2 from the germline V gene are LGHNT and FRNRAP. The CDR3 nucleotides read TGTGCTAGTGGACGAGGGAACGTCTACGAGCAGTACTTC. Protein product: CASGRGNVYEQYF.

The sample holds many counts of this clonotype. The rearrangement links TRBV6-2 or TRBV6-3 to TRBJ2-1, with TRBD2 identical over 7 bases. The CDR3 runs to 16 residues. The V gene end was trimmed by 2 bases and the J gene end by 2 bases; junction bases not matched to a gene: 6. Germline V gene data show CDR1 as MNHEY and CDR2 as SVGEGT. The CDR3 loop reads CASSYRPSGTYNEQFF. The CDR3 nucleotides are TGTGCCAGCAGTTACAGGCCTAGCGGAACCTACAATGAGCAGTTCTTC.

Many counts were recorded for this clonotype. V usage is TRBV10-3 and J usage is TRBJ1-2, with D maybe TRBD1 (5 bases). This CDR3 spans 15 amino acids. Trimming shortened V by 2 bases and J by 3 bases, and 13 bases separated the two germline ends. CDR1 and CDR2 (germline): ENHRY, SYGVKD. CDR3 nucleotide sequence: TGTGCCATCAGTGAGCCCCAGGGACTGGACTATGGCTACACCTTC. Translating it yields CAISEPQGLDYGYTF.

The chain combines TRBV24-1 with TRBJ2-1; TRBD2 agrees at 10 bases. V lost 3 bases and J lost 3; bases outside the gene matches: 4. CDR3 size: 16 residues. The germline CDR1 and CDR2 sequences are KGHDR and SFDVKD. CDR3 sequence: CATSDTSGTRYNEQFF. Written as DNA, the CDR3 is TGTGCCACCAGTGATACTAGCGGGACGCGCTACAATGAGCAGTTCTTC.

This clonotype appeared a few times. V and J are TRBV6-2 or TRBV6-3 and TRBJ2-1; the match to TRBD2 covers 12 bases. This CDR3 spans 17 amino acids. Per germline, CDR1 MNHEY and CDR2 SVGEGT. The J segment lost 7 bases and the V segment lost 2 bases, leaving 9 bases of the junction unmatched. The CDR3 spells CASSYPELAGGANEQFF. The CDR3, as DNA: TGTGCCAGCAGTTACCCTGAACTAGCGGGAGGAGCGAATGAGCAGTTCTTC.

The V call is TRBV6-5, the J call TRBJ1-1, with D perhaps matching TRBD1 (6 bases). The CDR3 covers 13 residues. CDR1 is MNHEY and CDR2 is SVGAGI in the germline V gene. V shed 3 bases and J shed 5 bases, with 10 bases lying between them. In DNA form, the CDR3 reads TGTGCCAGCAGTTATCGGGGGCGGACTGAAGCTTTCTTT. It yields the protein CASSYRGRTEAFF.

Only a few counts were recorded for this clonotype. This chain uses TRBV14 with TRBJ2-5; TRBD1 or TRBD2 may be the D gene (5 bases each). This CDR3 contains 16 residues. CDR1 and CDR2 (germline): SGHDN, FVKESK. V gave up 4 bases and J gave up 7 bases, with 22 bases separating them. The CDR3 loop is CASSLRPGPTAGTQYF. Written as DNA, the CDR3 is TGTGCCAGCAGCCTCCGTCCGGGACCCACGGCAGGGACCCAGTACTTC. Full variable domain (rest looked up from reference TRBV14 and TRBJ2-5): EAGVTQFPSHSVIEKGQTVTLRCDPISGHDNLYWYRRVMGKEIKFLLHFVKESKQDESGMPNNRFLAERTGGTYSTLKVQPAELEDSGVYFCASSLRPGPTAGTQYFGPGTRLLVL.

The table lists this clonotype with many counts. One end of the junction varies from germline; a read error may be responsible. The chain joins TRBV7-2 to TRBJ2-3, with 10 nucleotides matching TRBD2. Per germline, CDR1 SGHTA and CDR2 FQGNSA. This CDR3 comprises 14 residues. The CDR3 here is CASSLGLAGYTLYF. Written as DNA, the CDR3 is TGTGCCAGCAGCTTAGGACTAGCGGGTTATACGCTGTATTTT.

This clonotype has a count of ten or more. This chain connects TRBV3-1 to TRBJ1-2; TRBD1 agrees at 10 bases. The CDR3 sequence is 16 residues long. Germline V gene sequence: CDR1 LGHDT, CDR2 YNNKEL (reference sequence). V lost 4 bases to trimming and J lost 2 bases; unmatched junction nucleotides: 7. DNA for the CDR3: TGTGCCAGCAGCCGTAAACCGGGACAGGGGAACTATGGCTACACCTTC. Residues: CASSRKPGQGNYGYTF. The entire variable domain, with the rest obtained from reference TRBV3-1 and TRBJ1-2, is as follows: DTAVSQTPKYLVTQMGNDKSIKCEQNLGHDTMYWYKQDSKKFLKIMFSYNNKELIINETVPNRFSPKSPDKAHLNLHINSLELGDSAVYFCASSRKPGQGNYGYTFGSGTRLTVV.

The table lists this clonotype with many counts. The chain recombines TRBV28 with TRBJ2-5; TRBD2 is a possible D gene (6 bases). V was shortened by 5 bases and J by 1 base, with 11 bases between the two germline ends. The germline V gene has CDR1 MDHEN and CDR2 SYDVKM. This CDR3 comprises 14 residues. The CDR3 sequence: CASSRGGAQETQYF. CDR3 DNA: TGTGCCAGCAGTCGGGGCGGGGCCCAAGAGACCCAGTACTTC.

This clonotype showed up many times. The chain's CDR3 is CASSGHARGADTQYF. Here the CDR3 DNA reads TGTGCCAGCAGCGGGCATGCCAGGGGGGCAGATACGCAGTATTTT. The chain joins TRBV7-2 to TRBJ2-3, with a possible D match to TRBD1 (7 bases). Deletions cut 5 bases from V and 4 bases from J, with 16 bases between. The CDR3 is 15 amino acids. The germline V gene encodes CDR1 SGHTA and CDR2 FQGNSA.

The table lists this clonotype with many counts. The V gene is TRBV7-2, the J gene TRBJ1-5, with 9 bases aligning to TRBD1. Germline lookup yields CDR1 SGHTA and CDR2 FQGNSA. The V segment lost 5 bases and the J segment 4 bases; nucleotides outside the gene matches: 6. The CDR3 is made up of 15 amino acids. In DNA form, the CDR3 reads TGTGCCAGCAGCCCGGACAGGGGTGGTAATCAGCCCCAGCATTTT. Protein product: CASSPDRGGNQPQHF.

This clonotype has ten or more counts. CDR3 amino acids: CASSLQGTAYEQYF. CDR3 bases: TGCGCCAGCAGCTTACAGGGGACGGCCTACGAGCAGTACTTC. V usage is TRBV5-1 and J usage is TRBJ2-7, with 7 bases aligning to TRBD1. The CDR3 covers 14 residues. The trim removed 2 bases at V and 2 bases at J, leaving 4 bases unmatched. Germline CDR1 reads SGHRS; CDR2 reads YFSETQ.

This clonotype was seen repeatedly, ten times or more. This sequence joins TRBV11-2 and TRBJ1-4, with D hard to call. Germline CDR1 reads SGHAT; CDR2 reads FQNNGV. Trimming cost V 8 bases and J 4 bases, with 11 bases left between them. The CDR3 extends over 13 amino acids. The CDR3 protein is CASCGRFNEKLFF. The DNA of the CDR3 is TGTGCCAGCTGCGGGCGGTTTAATGAAAAACTGTTTTTT.

This clonotype was seen repeatedly, ten times or more. The chain uses TRBV2 and TRBJ2-7; 9 nucleotides agree with TRBD2. The germline V gene encodes CDR1 SNHLY and CDR2 FYNNEI. This CDR3 spans 13 amino acids. V was clipped by 8 bases and J by 5 bases; unmatched bases: 7. The CDR3 is CASVGLAKNEQYF. For the CDR3, the DNA is TGTGCCAGCGTAGGACTAGCGAAAAACGAGCAGTACTTC. Based on the CDR3 plus reference TRBV2 and TRBJ2-7, the full variable domain is EPEVTQTPSHQVTQMGQEVILRCVPISNHLYFYWYRQILGQKVEFLVSFYNNEISEKSEIFDDQFSVERPDGSNFTLKIRSTKLEDSAMYFCASVGLAKNEQYFGPGTRLTVT.